This T cell receptor (beta chain) appears in the sequencing data of a study of shared clonotypes between healthy human individuals (dated by TCRdb to about 2020). Concerning the study at large: Three men and a couple of women, aged 18 to 49 years, made up the cohort. For each donor, CD4 naive and CD4 memory were each given three plates, CD8 naive was given two plates, and CD8 memory was given one plate. The study deeply sequenced blood TCR repertoires of about 5 healthy adults to estimate repertoire size and the extent of clonotype sharing between individuals. Libraries were prepared and TCR repertoires were sequenced by different laboratories using diverse techniques, in order to increase sequencing depth and limit assay-specific biases. Per donor, leukapheresis produced somewhere between about 0.8 and 9 billion PBMCs.

Points on this clone: Its antigen is still unknown. No much larger clonotype is one base removed from it; base qualities were not supplied.

The paper as a whole reports these results and caveats: The genetic and exposure-history diversity represented was limited by the small number of donors. Sampling was restricted to blood, and TCR repertoires in tissue are likely to differ from TCR repertoires in blood. Rarefaction of sorted-subset datasets indicated incomplete sequencing despite the large sequencing depth. Larger estimated clonotype richness was generally found for naive subsets than for memory subsets. Approximately 5% of naive CD4, 3.5% of naive CD8, 2.3% of memory CD4, and less than 0.45% of memory CD8 clonotypes were shared across several donors. Clonotypes shared by all four sorted-subset donors showed higher generation probabilities than non-shared clonotypes. Pairwise subsampling indicated that sequencing depth was expected to affect the degree of clonotype sharing among donors.

Healthy HIV-negative adults with no recently reported acute infections or vaccinations were included as donors. All donors were Caucasian adults living in Nashville, Tennessee, USA. CD4+ T cells were enriched by magnetic negative selection, after which naive cells were positively selected on CD45RA and the negative fraction was taken as the memory subset. Blood was collected by leukapheresis, and PBMCs were isolated by Ficoll-Histopaque density gradient centrifugation and then cryopreserved in liquid nitrogen vapor phase. Analytical flow cytometry was used to check the purity and quantity of every magnetically sorted T cell population. Each sorted fraction had its genomic DNA isolated and then quantified by UV absorbance on a Nanodrop 2000c. Using the deep immunoSEQ assay, TCR CDR3 regions were amplified from genomic DNA by multiplex PCR. Extracted genomic DNA from each cell subset was spread evenly across all wells of several immunoSEQ 96-well plates, with each plate serving as a replicate. For sorted subsets, around 200 ng genomic DNA, equal to 25,000 to 35,000 T cell genomes, was loaded into each replicate PCR. Purified libraries were measured with a Qubit 3.0 fluorometer, size-checked on a Bioanalyzer 2100, and measured again with the KAPA Library Quantification kit. Every immunoSEQ 96-well plate was sequenced on a dedicated single-read 150-cycle Illumina NextSeq 550 flow cell. The paper's processing steps were these. Because the immunoSEQ output held only junctional sequences and lacked quality scores, the filtering could not match the filtering applied to full-length reads. To assign V/J genes and CDR3, sequences were annotated using PyIR, a Python wrapper for IgBLAST v1.9, with IMGT germline references. Reads were removed for weak V/J assignments (E-value above 1e-6), missing CDR3, stop codons, out-of-frame junctions, or ambiguous translated residues. A V3J clonotype was defined by an identical inferred V gene, J gene, and CDR3 amino acid sequence. Percentage overlap between repertoires was computed as shared unique clonotypes divided by the size of the smaller repertoire. RTK rarefaction, the Chao1 estimator, and Recon v2.1 estimates of unobserved clonotypes were used to assess repertoire richness. For all TCRbeta clonotypes obtained by the gDNA method from a few donors, generation probabilities were computed with OLGA. The table comes from immuneACCESS by way of TCRdb, which keeps in-frame sequences with V and J called. Part of the clones is missing from these tables; in studies checked, under half for an unresolved V gene and the rest for unknown reasons. The V and J calls and the clone size are those of that table, but D and trimming were determined from the DNA. The sample yields about 1.1 million clones; roughly 80% were counted once. The ten largest clones add up to 0.89% of the sample.

V sheds 0 bases and J sheds 4 bases, leaving 7 bases between their ends. Measured from the cysteine to the phenylalanine, the CDR3 is 13 residues long. The read is trimmed to its CDR3 DNA, 39 bases read in frame from base 1. The germline V gene specifies SGHRS as CDR1 and YFSETQ as CDR2. The chain is assembled from TRBV5-1 and TRBJ1-1; the D gene cannot be resolved reliably. The sequence was collected from a man aged 18 to 30 in good health. Some clones in this sample may be carry-over from other donors' samples. Sequenced: memory CD4+ T cells from PBMCs. The cell subset or site label here, explained by the study, means: CD45RA-negative fraction. The DNA sequence is TGCGCCAGCAGCTTGGTCGTTGGCACTGAAGCTTTCTTT. It is translated as CASSLVVGTEAFF.